Shown below are 10 T cell receptor beta chains from a single sample sequenced in a study of T cells in Graves' hyperthyroidism and ophthalmopathy. The TCR beta CDR3 regions underwent amplification using RNA transcripts as the source. The HTBI set primed first-round TCR CDR3 RT-PCR. TCRdb fed the multiplex PCR reads into MiXCR, producing one record per CDR3 protein. The table has 450,000 to 700,000 distinct CDR3 sequences, 40% to 55% seen once; the top ten hold around 19%. Specimen: peripheral blood or thyroid tissue (not recorded which). Receptors were obtained from an adult woman with Graves' disease, either hyperthyroidism or ophthalmopathy (not recorded which).

Comment on this clonotype: The final CDR3 position lacks the conserved phenylalanine or tryptophan, pointing to a likely read error. The V call is TRBV7-8, the J call TRBJ2-7; unclear D gene. This CDR3 region has 13 residues. Germline CDR1 is SGHVS and CDR2 is FQNEAQ. Trimming left V 5 bases short and J 1 base short, with 9 bases between. The CDR3 protein is CASSPRASYEQYL. As DNA, the CDR3 is TGTGCCAGCAGCCCCCGGGCATCCTACGAGCAGTACCTC.

For this clonotype: Relative to the germline gene, one junction end is altered; a read error may explain this. This chain uses TRBV7-2 with TRBJ1-2; 12 bases are a match to TRBD1. From germline, CDR1 is SGHTA and CDR2 FQGNSA. The CDR3 totals 14 residues. This CDR3 is CASSRDRGQDGYTF. CDR3 bases: TGCGCCAGCAGCCGGGACAGGGGGCAGGATGGCTACACCTTC.

V gene TRBV15 combines with J gene TRBJ1-1; D is possibly TRBD1 (5 bases). Trimming left V 1 base short and J 2 bases short, with 14 bases between. The CDR3 runs 16 residues. Per germline, CDR1 LNHNV and CDR2 YYDKDF (reference sequence). This chain's CDR3 is CATSRGIETGNTEAFF. As DNA, the CDR3 is TGTGCCACCAGCAGAGGGATAGAAACAGGAAACACTGAAGCTTTCTTT.

In its sample, this clonotype was seen many times. The gene calls are TRBV11-2 and TRBJ2-7; 9 nucleotides align to TRBD2. CDR1 SGHAT and CDR2 FQNNGV come from the germline V gene. The CDR3 length is 15 residues. V lost 5 bases to trimming and J lost 7 bases; unmatched junction nucleotides: 12. The CDR3 reads CASSAIQGLAPEQYF. The CDR3, as DNA: TGTGCCAGCAGCGCCATACAGGGACTAGCTCCTGAGCAGTACTTC. Full variable domain (missing parts from reference TRBV11-2 and TRBJ2-7): EAGVAQSPRYKIIEKRQSVAFWCNPISGHATLYWYQQILGQGPKLLIQFQNNGVVDDSQLPKDRFSAERLKGVDSTLKIQPAKLEDSAVYLCASSAIQGLAPEQYFGPGTRLTVT.

For this clonotype: A junction boundary mismatches the germline segment, possibly from a read error. The rearrangement links TRBV20-1 to TRBJ2-5; 9 nucleotides align to TRBD2. The germline CDR1 and CDR2 sequences are DFQATT and SNEGSKA (reference sequence). This CDR3 has 15 residues. CDR3 in amino acids: CSASKVGLADEIQYF. The CDR3 DNA is TGCAGTGCTAGTAAGGTGGGACTAGCAGACGAGATCCAGTACTTC.

The table lists this clonotype with many counts. The chain has TRBV29-1 and TRBJ2-7; 8 bases line up with TRBD1. Trimming cost V 1 base and J 3 bases; bases outside gene matches: 8. CDR1 and CDR2 (germline): SQVTM, ANQGSEA. The CDR3 runs to 15 residues. CDR3 coding DNA: TGCAGCGTTGAAGGGACTGGGACAGGAAGCTACGAGCAGTACTTC. Amino acid sequence: CSVEGTGTGSYEQYF.

This clonotype was seen at least ten times. The chain uses TRBV10-2 and TRBJ2-2; TRBD2 might be the D (7 bases). Germline V lookup: CDR1 WSHSY, CDR2 SAAADI. The CDR3 is 14 amino acids. The V end lost 9 bases, the J end lost 6 bases, and 17 bases lay between the germline ends. CDR3 protein: CARGGGFNAGELFF. The CDR3 DNA sequence: TGCGCCAGGGGGGGGGGCTTTAACGCCGGGGAGCTGTTTTTT.

This clonotype has a count of ten or more. The chain is built from TRBV15 and TRBJ1-1; the D is unclear. Germline lookup yields CDR1 LNHNV and CDR2 YYDKDF (reference sequence). The CDR3 consists of 13 residues. Trimming removed 5 bases from V and 2 bases from J, with 9 bases in between. CDR3 nucleotides: TGTGCCACCAGCGTTACAGAAAACACTGAAGCTTTCTTT. Translation: CATSVTENTEAFF.

Comments on this clonotype: Being one base from a much bigger clone, this may be a read error. The chain couples TRBV7-6 to TRBJ1-4; no definite D call. Germline V gives CDR1 SGHVS, CDR2 FNYEAQ. With 5 bases removed from V and 4 bases from J, the gap between germline ends came to 11 bases. The CDR3 is 14 amino acids. The DNA of the CDR3 is TGTGCCAGCAGCCTCAGTAGTAATAATGAAAAACTGTTTTTT. It specifies CASSLSSNNEKLFF.

J is TRBJ1-2 and V is TRBV7-9; TRBD1 agrees at 9 bases. Germline values: CDR1 SEHNR, CDR2 FQNEAQ (reference sequence). V gave up 7 bases and J gave up 8 bases; unmatched junction bases: 5. The CDR3 sequence is 12 residues long. The CDR3 DNA reads as TGTGCCAGCAAGAGGACAGGGGAAGGCTACACCTTC. Translation: CASKRTGEGYTF.